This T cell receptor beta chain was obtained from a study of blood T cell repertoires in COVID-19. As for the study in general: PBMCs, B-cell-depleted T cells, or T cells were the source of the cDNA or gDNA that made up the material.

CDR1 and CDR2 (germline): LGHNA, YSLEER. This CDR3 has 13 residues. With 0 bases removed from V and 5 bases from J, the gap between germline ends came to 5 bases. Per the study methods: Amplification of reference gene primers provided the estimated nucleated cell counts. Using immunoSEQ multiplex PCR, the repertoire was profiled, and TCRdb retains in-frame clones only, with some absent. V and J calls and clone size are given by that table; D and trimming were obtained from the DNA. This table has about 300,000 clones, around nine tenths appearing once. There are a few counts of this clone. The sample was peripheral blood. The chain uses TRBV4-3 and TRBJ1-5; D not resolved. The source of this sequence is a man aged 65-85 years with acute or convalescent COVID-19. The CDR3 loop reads CASSQDDYQPQHF. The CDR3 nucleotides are TGCGCCAGCAGCCAAGACGACTATCAGCCCCAGCATTTT.